The sequence of this T cell receptor beta chain was determined in a study of T cell repertoires in ileal Crohn's disease. Time point indicated: proximal margin of the surgical specimen (macroscopically non-inflamed). The CDR3 is made up of 13 amino acids. V lost 6 bases to trimming and J lost 1 base, with 9 bases between them. CDR1 is MNHEY, CDR2 SVGAGI, per germline. Assay: immunoSEQ multiplex PCR; the TCRdb copy retains only in-frame clones and omits some. The sample consists of several thousand clones, roughly 87% of them appearing once. What was sequenced was ileal tissue. The origin of this receptor is an adult with Crohn's disease. The chain couples TRBV6-5 to TRBJ2-5; the D is unclear. This CDR3 is CASSPDIQETQYF. The CDR3, as DNA: TGTGCCAGCAGCCCCGATATCCAAGAGACCCAGTACTTC.